These T cell receptor beta chains were read from a single sample in a study of sequential checkpoint blockade in melanoma. The repertoire was sequenced with immunoSEQ multiplex PCR; TCRdb's copy has only in-frame clones and lacks some. The data show tens of thousands of clones, roughly 86% seen once. Material: CD8+ T cells sorted from blood (inferred from file names), obtained from a patient given nivolumab and ipilimumab in sequence. These receptors all come from a human donor with melanoma. The CDR3 runs from the conserved cysteine through the conserved F or W. D genes are given only for firm matches. Size is stated for part of the rows, as once, few or many counts, or as a class when the clone is expanded.

abundance: few; j_gene: TRBJ2-1; v_gene: TRBV9; d_gene: NA; CDR3aa: CASSPGVTSQSEQFF; CDR3nt: TGTGCCAGCAGCCCGGGCGTGACTAGTCAAAGTGAGCAGTTCTTC
abundance: few; j_gene: TRBJ2-1; v_gene: TRBV18; d_gene: TRBD2; CDR3aa: CASSPTSGEGNEQFF; CDR3nt: TGTGCCAGCTCCCCGACTAGCGGGGAGGGAAATGAGCAGTTCTTC
abundance: NA; j_gene: TRBJ2-6; v_gene: TRBV27; d_gene: NA; CDR3aa: CASSLYLQGSGANVLTF; CDR3nt: TGTGCCAGCAGTTTATATTTACAGGGATCCGGGGCCAACGTCCTGACTTTC
abundance: NA; j_gene: TRBJ2-2; v_gene: TRBV19; d_gene: NA; CDR3aa: CASSIDERRRTGELFF; CDR3nt: TGTGCCAGTAGTATAGATGAGCGCCGGCGCACCGGGGAGCTGTTTTTT
abundance: NA; j_gene: TRBJ1-5; v_gene: TRBV6-6; d_gene: NA; CDR3aa: CASDRGFNQPQHF; CDR3nt: TGTGCCAGCGACAGAGGATTTAATCAGCCCCAGCATTTT
abundance: NA; j_gene: TRBJ2-7; v_gene: TRBV27; d_gene: NA; CDR3aa: CASRPRDTAGMNEQYF; CDR3nt: TGTGCCAGCAGACCTAGGGATACGGCGGGAATGAACGAGCAGTACTTC
abundance: NA; j_gene: TRBJ2-2; v_gene: TRBV7-9; d_gene: TRBD2; CDR3aa: CASSLGLAGRTGELFF; CDR3nt: TGTGCCAGCAGCTTGGGACTAGCGGGACGGACCGGGGAGCTGTTTTTT
abundance: NA; j_gene: TRBJ2-7; v_gene: TRBV30; d_gene: TRBD1; CDR3aa: CAWSYTPGQGPYEQYF; CDR3nt: TGTGCCTGGAGTTATACGCCGGGACAGGGACCCTACGAGCAGTACTTC
abundance: NA; j_gene: TRBJ1-1; v_gene: TRBV6-6; d_gene: NA; CDR3aa: CASRGTGSTEAFF; CDR3nt: TGTGCCAGCAGAGGAACCGGGAGCACTGAAGCTTTCTTT
abundance: NA; j_gene: TRBJ2-6; v_gene: TRBV5-1; d_gene: NA; CDR3aa: CASRWTTGGAGANVLTF; CDR3nt: TGCGCCAGCAGATGGACTACAGGTGGCGCGGGGGCCAACGTCCTGACTTTC
abundance: NA; j_gene: TRBJ2-7; v_gene: TRBV6-5; d_gene: NA; CDR3aa: CASSLTRRRPEQYF; CDR3nt: TGTGCCAGCAGTCTTACTCGCAGGCGACCCGAGCAGTACTTC